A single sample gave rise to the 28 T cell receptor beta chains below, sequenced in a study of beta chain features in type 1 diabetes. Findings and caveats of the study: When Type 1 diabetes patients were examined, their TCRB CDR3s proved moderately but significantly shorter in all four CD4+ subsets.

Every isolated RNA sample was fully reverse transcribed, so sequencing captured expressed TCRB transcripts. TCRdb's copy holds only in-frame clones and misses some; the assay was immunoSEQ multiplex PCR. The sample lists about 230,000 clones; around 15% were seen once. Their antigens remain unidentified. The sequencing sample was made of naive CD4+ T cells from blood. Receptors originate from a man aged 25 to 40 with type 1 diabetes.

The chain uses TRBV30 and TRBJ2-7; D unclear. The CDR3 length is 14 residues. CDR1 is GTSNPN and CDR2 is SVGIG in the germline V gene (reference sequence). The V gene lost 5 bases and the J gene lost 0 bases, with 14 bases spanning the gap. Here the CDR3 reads CAWDLTPSSYEQYF. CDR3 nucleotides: TGTGCCTGGGACCTGACTCCCAGCTCCTACGAGCAGTACTTC.

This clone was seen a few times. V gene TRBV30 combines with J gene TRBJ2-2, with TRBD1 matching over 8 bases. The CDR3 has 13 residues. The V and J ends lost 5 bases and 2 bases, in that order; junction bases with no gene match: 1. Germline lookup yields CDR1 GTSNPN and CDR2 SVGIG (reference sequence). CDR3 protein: CAWGTGNTGELFF. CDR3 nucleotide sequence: TGTGCCTGGGGGACAGGTAACACCGGGGAGCTGTTTTTT.

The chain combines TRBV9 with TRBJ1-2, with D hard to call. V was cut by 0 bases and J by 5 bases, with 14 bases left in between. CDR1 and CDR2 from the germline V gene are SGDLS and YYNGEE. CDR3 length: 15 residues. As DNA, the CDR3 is TGTGCCAGCAGCGTAGATCTCGAACAGTCGTATGGCTACACCTTC. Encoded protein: CASSVDLEQSYGYTF.

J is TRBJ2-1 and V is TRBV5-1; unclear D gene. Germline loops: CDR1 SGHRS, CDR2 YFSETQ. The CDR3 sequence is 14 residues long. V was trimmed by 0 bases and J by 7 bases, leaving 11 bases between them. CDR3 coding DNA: TGCGCCAGCAGCTTGGTCGGTAGTTGGAATGAGCAGTTCTTC. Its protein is CASSLVGSWNEQFF.

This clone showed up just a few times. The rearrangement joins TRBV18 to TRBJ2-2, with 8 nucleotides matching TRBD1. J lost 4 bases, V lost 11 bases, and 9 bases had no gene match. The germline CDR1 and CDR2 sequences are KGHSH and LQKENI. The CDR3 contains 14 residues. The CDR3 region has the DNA TGTGCCGGAGCCGGGACAGGAGGCACCGGGGAGCTGTTTTTT. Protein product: CAGAGTGGTGELFF.

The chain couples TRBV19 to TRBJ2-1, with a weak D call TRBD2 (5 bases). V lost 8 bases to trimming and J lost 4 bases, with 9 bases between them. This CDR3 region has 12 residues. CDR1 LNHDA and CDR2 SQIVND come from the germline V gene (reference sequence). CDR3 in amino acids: CASSSGYNEQFF. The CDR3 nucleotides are TGTGCCAGTTCAAGCGGTTACAATGAGCAGTTCTTC.

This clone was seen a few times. The CDR3 DNA is TGCAGCGTTGGGTTACGGACCAAGGCCGAGCAGTACTTC. The encoded protein is CSVGLRTKAEQYF. This sequence joins TRBV29-1 and TRBJ2-7; D unclear. Trimming shortened V by 4 bases and J by 6 bases, and 16 bases separated the two germline ends. The CDR3 consists of 13 residues. Germline V lookup: CDR1 SQVTM, CDR2 ANQGSEA.

CDR3 nucleotide sequence: TGTGCCAGCAGGTTCACTAGCGGGGTCACAGATACGCAGTATTTT. Its translation: CASRFTSGVTDTQYF. V is TRBV6-5 and J is TRBJ2-3, with TRBD2 matching over 10 bases. CDR3 length: 15 residues. V was pared by 6 bases and J by 2 bases, with 5 bases of the junction left unmatched. Per the germline V gene, CDR1 is MNHEY and CDR2 is SVGAGI.

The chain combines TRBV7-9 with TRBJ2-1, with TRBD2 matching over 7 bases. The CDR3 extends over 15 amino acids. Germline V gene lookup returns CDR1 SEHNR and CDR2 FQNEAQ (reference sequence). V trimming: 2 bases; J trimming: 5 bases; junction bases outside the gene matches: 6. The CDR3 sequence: CASSLKTSSNNEQFF. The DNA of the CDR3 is TGTGCCAGCAGCTTAAAGACTAGCAGCAACAATGAGCAGTTCTTC.

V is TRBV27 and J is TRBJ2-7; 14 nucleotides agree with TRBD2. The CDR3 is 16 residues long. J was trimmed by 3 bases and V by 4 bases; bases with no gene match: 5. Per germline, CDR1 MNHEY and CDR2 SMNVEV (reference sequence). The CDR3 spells CASSSRTSGRIYEQYF. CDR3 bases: TGTGCCAGCAGTTCTAGGACTAGCGGGAGGATCTACGAGCAGTACTTC.

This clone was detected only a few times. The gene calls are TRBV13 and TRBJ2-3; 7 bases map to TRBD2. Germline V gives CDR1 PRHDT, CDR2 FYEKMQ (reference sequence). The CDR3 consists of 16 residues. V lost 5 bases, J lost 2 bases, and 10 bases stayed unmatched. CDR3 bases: TGTGCCAGCAGCACCTTTCTAGCGGCATCCACAGATACGCAGTATTTT. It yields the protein CASSTFLAASTDTQYF.

CDR3 coding DNA: TGTGCCAGCAGCGCCAGACAGGGGTTCTACGAGCAGTACTTC. Encoded protein: CASSARQGFYEQYF. The V and J genes are TRBV9 and TRBJ2-7, with 8 bases that match TRBD1. The CDR3 loop spans 14 amino acids. The V and J ends lost 3 bases and 3 bases, in that order; junction bases with no gene match: 5. Germline V lookup: CDR1 SGDLS, CDR2 YYNGEE.

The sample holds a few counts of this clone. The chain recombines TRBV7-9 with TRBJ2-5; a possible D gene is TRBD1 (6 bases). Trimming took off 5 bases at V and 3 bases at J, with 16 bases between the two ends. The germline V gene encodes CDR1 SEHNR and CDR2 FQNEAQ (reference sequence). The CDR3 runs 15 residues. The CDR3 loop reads CASSPSRAGEETQYF. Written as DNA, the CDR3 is TGTGCCAGCAGCCCTAGCCGGGCAGGGGAAGAGACCCAGTACTTC.

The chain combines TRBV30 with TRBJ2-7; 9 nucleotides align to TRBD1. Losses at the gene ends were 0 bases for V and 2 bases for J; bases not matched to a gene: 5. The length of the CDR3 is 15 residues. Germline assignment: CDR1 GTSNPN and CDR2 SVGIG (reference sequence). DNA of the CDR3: TGTGCCTGGAGTGTAGGCGGGACAGGGCCCTACGAGCAGTACTTC. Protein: CAWSVGGTGPYEQYF.

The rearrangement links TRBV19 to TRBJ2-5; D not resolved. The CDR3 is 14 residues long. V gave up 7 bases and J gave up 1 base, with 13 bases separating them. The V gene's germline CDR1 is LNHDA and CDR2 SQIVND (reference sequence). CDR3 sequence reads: CASTERAGQETQYF. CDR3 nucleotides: TGTGCCAGTACCGAAAGGGCAGGCCAAGAGACCCAGTACTTC.

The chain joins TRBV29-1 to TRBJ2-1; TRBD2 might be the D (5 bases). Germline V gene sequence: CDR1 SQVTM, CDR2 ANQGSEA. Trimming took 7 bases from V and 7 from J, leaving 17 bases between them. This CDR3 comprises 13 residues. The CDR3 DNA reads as TGCAGCGCCGCGGGCCCAGGTACGAATGAGCAGTTCTTC. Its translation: CSAAGPGTNEQFF.

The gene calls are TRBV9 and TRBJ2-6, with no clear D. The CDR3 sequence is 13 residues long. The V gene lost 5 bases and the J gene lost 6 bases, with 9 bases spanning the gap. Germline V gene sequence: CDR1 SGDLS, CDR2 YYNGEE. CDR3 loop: CASRSTAANVLTF. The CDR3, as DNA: TGTGCCAGCAGAAGCACAGCGGCCAACGTCCTGACTTTC.

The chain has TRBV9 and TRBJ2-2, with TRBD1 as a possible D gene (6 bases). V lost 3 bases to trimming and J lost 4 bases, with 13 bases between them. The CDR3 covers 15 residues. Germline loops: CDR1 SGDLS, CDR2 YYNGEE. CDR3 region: CASSALQGSTGELFF. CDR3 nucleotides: TGTGCCAGCAGCGCCTTACAGGGTAGCACCGGGGAGCTGTTTTTT.

This chain's CDR3 is CASSQDEVGNTEAFF. The CDR3 coding sequence is TGCGCCAGCAGCCAAGACGAGGTTGGGAACACTGAAGCTTTCTTT. The chain uses TRBV4-3 and TRBJ1-1; D is uncertain. V lost 0 bases to trimming and J lost 1 base, with 9 bases between them. The germline V gene has CDR1 LGHNA and CDR2 YSLEER. This CDR3 has 15 residues.

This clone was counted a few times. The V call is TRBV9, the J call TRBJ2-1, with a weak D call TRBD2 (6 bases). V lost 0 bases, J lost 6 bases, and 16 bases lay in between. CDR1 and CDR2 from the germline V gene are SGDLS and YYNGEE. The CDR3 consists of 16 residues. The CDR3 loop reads CASSVALGGGRNEQFF. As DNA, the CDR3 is TGTGCCAGCAGCGTAGCTTTGGGAGGTGGGCGCAATGAGCAGTTCTTC.

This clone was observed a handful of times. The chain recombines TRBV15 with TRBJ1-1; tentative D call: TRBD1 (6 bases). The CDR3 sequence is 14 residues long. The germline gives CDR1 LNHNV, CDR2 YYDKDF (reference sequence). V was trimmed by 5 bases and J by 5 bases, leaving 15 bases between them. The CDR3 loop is CATSLEQGGTEAFF. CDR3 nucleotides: TGTGCCACCAGCCTTGAACAGGGCGGGACTGAAGCTTTCTTT.

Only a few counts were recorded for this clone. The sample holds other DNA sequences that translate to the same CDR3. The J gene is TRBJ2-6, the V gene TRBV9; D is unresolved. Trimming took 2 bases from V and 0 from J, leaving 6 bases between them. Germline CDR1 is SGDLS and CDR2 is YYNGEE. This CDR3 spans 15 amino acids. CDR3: CASSVSSSGANVLTF. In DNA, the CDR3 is TGTGCCAGCAGCGTCAGTAGCTCTGGGGCCAACGTCCTGACTTTC.

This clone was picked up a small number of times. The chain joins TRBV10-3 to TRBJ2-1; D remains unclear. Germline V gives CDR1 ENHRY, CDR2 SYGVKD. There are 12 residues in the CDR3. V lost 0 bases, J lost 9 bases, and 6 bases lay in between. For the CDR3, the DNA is TGTGCCATCAGTGAGTCAGGCATTGAGCAGTTCTTC. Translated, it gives CAISESGIEQFF.

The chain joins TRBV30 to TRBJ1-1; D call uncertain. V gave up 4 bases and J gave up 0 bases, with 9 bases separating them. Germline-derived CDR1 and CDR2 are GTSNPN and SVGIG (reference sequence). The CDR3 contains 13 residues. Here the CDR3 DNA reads TGTGCCTGGACCATCACGATGAACACTGAAGCTTTCTTT. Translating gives CAWTITMNTEAFF.

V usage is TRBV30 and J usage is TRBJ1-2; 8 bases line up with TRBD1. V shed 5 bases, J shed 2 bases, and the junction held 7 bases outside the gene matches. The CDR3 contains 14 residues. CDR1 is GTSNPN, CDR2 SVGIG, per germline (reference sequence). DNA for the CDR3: TGTGCCTGGGGATTTCAGGGGGCGAACTATGGCTACACCTTC. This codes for CAWGFQGANYGYTF.

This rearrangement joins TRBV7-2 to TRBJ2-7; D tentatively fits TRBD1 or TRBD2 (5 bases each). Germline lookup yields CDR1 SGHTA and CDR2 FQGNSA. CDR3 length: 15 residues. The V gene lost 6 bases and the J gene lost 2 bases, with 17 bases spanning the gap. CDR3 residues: CASRGVGSWTYEQYF. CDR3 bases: TGTGCCAGCAGGGGGGTAGGGTCATGGACCTACGAGCAGTACTTC. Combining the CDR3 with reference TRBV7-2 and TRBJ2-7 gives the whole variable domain GAGVSQSPSNKVTEKGKDVELRCDPISGHTALYWYRQSLGQGLEFLIYFQGNSAPDKSGLPSDRFSAERTGGSVSTLTIQRTQQEDSAVYLCASRGVGSWTYEQYFGPGTRLTVT.

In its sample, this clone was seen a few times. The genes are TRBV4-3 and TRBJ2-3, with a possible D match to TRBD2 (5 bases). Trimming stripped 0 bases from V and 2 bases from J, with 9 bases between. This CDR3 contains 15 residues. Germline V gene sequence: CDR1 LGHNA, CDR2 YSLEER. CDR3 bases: TGCGCCAGCAGCCAAGAGGGTCTAGCCACAGATACGCAGTATTTT. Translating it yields CASSQEGLATDTQYF.

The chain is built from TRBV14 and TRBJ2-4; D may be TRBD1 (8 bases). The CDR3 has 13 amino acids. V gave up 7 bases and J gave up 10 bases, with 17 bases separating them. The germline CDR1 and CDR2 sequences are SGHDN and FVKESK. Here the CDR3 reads CASTLDREGIQYF. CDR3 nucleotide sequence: TGTGCCAGCACCCTGGACAGGGAGGGGATTCAGTACTTC.